This T cell receptor beta chain was retrieved from a study of T cells in Graves' hyperthyroidism and ophthalmopathy. RNA transcripts served as the template for amplifying TCR beta CDR3 regions. The primer set for the first-round RT-PCR of the TCR CDR3 was HTBI. TCRdb analysed the multiplex PCR reads with MiXCR anew, one entry per CDR3 protein. The sample includes 500,000 to 800,000 distinct CDR3 sequences, just under 45% of them seen just once. The CDR3 contains 13 residues. Trimming cost V 9 bases and J 5 bases, with 11 bases left between them. Germline loops: CDR1 LNHDA, CDR2 SQIVND (reference sequence). This clonotype was observed a few times. The antigen is unknown. Study results and limitations: Most thyroid clonotypes with frequency above 0.001 were detected in blood.

The sample was peripheral blood or thyroid tissue (not recorded which). The chain carries TRBV19 and TRBJ1-6; D not certain. The TCR sequence derives from an adult man with Graves' disease, either hyperthyroidism or ophthalmopathy (not recorded which). CDR3 coding DNA: TGTGCCAGCCGGCCCGAAAATAATTCACCCCTCCACTTT. As protein: CASRPENNSPLHF.